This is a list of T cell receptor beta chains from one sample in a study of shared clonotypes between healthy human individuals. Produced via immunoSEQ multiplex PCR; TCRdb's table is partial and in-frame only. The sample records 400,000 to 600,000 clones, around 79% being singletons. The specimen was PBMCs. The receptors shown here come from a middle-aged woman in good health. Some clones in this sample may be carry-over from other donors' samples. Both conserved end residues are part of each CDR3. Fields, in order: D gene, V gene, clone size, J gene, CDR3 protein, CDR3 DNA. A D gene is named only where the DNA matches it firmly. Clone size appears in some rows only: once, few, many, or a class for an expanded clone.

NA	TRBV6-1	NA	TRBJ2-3	CASRPPGRITDTQYF	TGTGCCAGCAGGCCCCCGGGACGTATCACAGATACGCAGTATTTT
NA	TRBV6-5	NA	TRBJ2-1	CASSPGTAGNNEQFF	TGTGCCAGCAGTCCCGGGACTGCGGGGAACAATGAGCAGTTCTTC
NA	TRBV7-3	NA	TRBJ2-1	CASSPAATPSYNEQFF	TGTGCCAGCAGCCCCGCGGCAACTCCTTCCTACAATGAGCAGTTCTTC
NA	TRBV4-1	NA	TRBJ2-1	CASSQRVGGGFVNEQFF	TGCGCCAGCAGCCAAAGGGTGGGGGGAGGCTTCGTGAATGAGCAGTTCTTC
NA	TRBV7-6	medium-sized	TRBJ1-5	CASSTTPRGPAAQPQHF	TGTGCCAGCAGCACTACGCCCAGGGGCCCAGCGGCCCAGCCCCAGCATTTT
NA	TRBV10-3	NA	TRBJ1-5	CAISESHLDNQPQHF	TGTGCCATCAGTGAGTCCCACCTTGACAATCAGCCCCAGCATTTT
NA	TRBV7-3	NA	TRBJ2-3	CASSSTGTYTDTQYF	TGTGCCAGCAGCTCTACCGGGACTTACACAGATACGCAGTATTTT
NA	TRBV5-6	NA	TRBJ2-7	CASSSLRDFSYEQYF	TGTGCCAGCAGCTCCCTCCGGGACTTCTCCTACGAGCAGTACTTC
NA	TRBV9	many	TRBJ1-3	CASSVGGPGNTIYF	TGTGCCAGCAGCGTAGGTGGTCCCGGAAACACCATATATTTT
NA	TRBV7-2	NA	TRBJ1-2	CASSSTRQRGYTF	TGTGCCAGCAGCTCCACACGCCAGAGAGGCTACACCTTC
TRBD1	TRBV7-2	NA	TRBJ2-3	CASSSSGTGLTDTQYF	TGTGCCAGCAGCTCCTCCGGGACAGGGCTCACAGATACGCAGTATTTT
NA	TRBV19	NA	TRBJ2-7	CASRSAGEQYF	TGTGCCAGTAGATCCGCGGGGGAGCAGTACTTC
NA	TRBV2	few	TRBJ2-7	CASRYSYEQYF	TGTGCCAGCAGGTACTCCTACGAGCAGTACTTC
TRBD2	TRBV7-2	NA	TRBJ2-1	CASRPRAGGISYNEQFF	TGTGCCAGCAGACCTAGAGCGGGAGGCATATCCTACAATGAGCAGTTCTTC
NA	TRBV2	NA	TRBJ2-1	CAGLDTRGEQFF	TGTGCCGGGCTAGACACTCGCGGTGAGCAGTTCTTC
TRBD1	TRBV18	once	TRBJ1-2	CASSPLQGADYGYTF	TGTGCCAGCTCACCTCTACAGGGGGCAGACTATGGCTACACCTTC
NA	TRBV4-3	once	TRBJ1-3	CASSQDAVSGNTIYF	TGCGCCAGCAGCCAAGATGCCGTCTCTGGAAACACCATATATTTT
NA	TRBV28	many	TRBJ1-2	CASRSQGEEGYTF	TGTGCCAGCAGGTCTCAGGGCGAGGAGGGCTACACCTTC
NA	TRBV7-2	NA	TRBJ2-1	CASTQRGRVSYNEQFF	TGTGCCAGCACCCAGAGGGGGAGGGTGTCCTACAATGAGCAGTTCTTC
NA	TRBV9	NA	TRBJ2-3	CASSARGVGSTDTQYF	TGTGCCAGCAGCGCCCGCGGGGTGGGGAGCACAGATACGCAGTATTTT
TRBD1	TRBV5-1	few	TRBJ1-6	CASSLGTGNSPLHF	TGCGCCAGCAGCTTGGGGACAGGGAATTCACCCCTCCACTTT
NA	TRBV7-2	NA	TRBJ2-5	CASSFPTRHAGTQYF	TGTGCCAGCAGCTTTCCGACTCGACACGCAGGAACCCAGTACTTC
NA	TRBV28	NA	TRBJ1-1	CASNPRPQGATEAFF	TGTGCCAGCAACCCCCGTCCACAAGGGGCTACTGAAGCTTTCTTT
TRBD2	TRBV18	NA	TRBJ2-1	CASSPSRSSGSGYNEQFF	TGTGCCAGCTCACCATCTCGATCTAGCGGGAGTGGCTACAATGAGCAGTTCTTC
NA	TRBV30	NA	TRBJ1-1	CAWGPWGGTEAFF	TGTGCCTGGGGGCCCTGGGGTGGCACTGAAGCTTTCTTT
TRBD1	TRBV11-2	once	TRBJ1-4	CASSPRQGREKLFF	TGTGCCAGCAGCCCCAGACAGGGTCGTGAAAAACTGTTTTTT
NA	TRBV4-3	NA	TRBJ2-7	CASSQDRGRKAQFYEQYF	TGCGCCAGCAGCCAAGATCGTGGAAGAAAAGCCCAGTTCTACGAGCAGTACTTC
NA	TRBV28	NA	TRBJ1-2	CASSFRRGVNYGYTF	TGTGCCAGCAGTTTTAGGAGGGGGGTAAACTATGGCTACACCTTC
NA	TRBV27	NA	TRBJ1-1	CASSLRPGRRNTEAFF	TGTGCCAGCAGTCTAAGACCGGGACGGCGGAACACTGAAGCTTTCTTT
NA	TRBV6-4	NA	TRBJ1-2	CASRVNEDTYGYTF	TGTGCCAGCAGGGTTAACGAGGACACCTATGGCTACACCTTC
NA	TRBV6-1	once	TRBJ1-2	CASREIRYGYTF	TGTGCCAGCAGGGAGATCCGCTATGGCTACACCTTC
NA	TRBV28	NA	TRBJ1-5	CASSLWGGNQPQHF	TGTGCCAGCAGTTTATGGGGGGGGAATCAGCCCCAGCATTTT
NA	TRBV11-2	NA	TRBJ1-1	CASSLGILNTEAFF	TGTGCCAGCAGCTTAGGGATCCTGAACACTGAAGCTTTCTTT
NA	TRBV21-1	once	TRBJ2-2	CASSKQGNSPNTGELFF	TGTGCCAGCAGCAAGCAGGGGAACAGTCCTAACACCGGGGAGCTGTTTTTT
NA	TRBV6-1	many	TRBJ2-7	CASRIVDGSYEQYF	TGTGCCAGCAGGATAGTGGACGGGTCCTACGAGCAGTACTTC
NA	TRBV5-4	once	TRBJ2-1	CASSLYSLGNNEQFF	TGTGCCAGCAGCTTATACTCGCTGGGGAACAATGAGCAGTTCTTC
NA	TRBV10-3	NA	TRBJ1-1	CAVRGPSNTEAFF	TGTGCCGTCAGGGGACCAAGCAACACTGAAGCTTTCTTT
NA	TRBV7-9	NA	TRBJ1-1	CASSFALDTEAFF	TGTGCCAGCAGCTTCGCCCTGGACACTGAAGCTTTCTTT
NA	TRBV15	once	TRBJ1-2	CATSRDVRNGGYTF	TGTGCCACCAGCAGAGACGTGAGGAATGGTGGCTACACCTTC
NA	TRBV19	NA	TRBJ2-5	CASSTHQETQYF	TGTGCCAGTAGTACCCACCAAGAGACCCAGTACTTC
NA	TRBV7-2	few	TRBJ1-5	CASSINSNQPQHF	TGTGCCAGCAGCATAAATAGCAATCAGCCCCAGCATTTT